This T cell receptor beta chain was observed in a study of T cell responses to AZD1222 COVID-19 vaccine. General observations from the study: Possibly, clonal diversity was underestimated; donors were largely white British and included more females. Nearly half of spike-specific TCRs reportedly target variant regions that are unmutated in the B.1.351 and B.1.1.7 variants. Two AZD1222 doses significantly raised spike-specific TCR breadth and depth over controls.

About this clone: The antigen remains unidentified.

Produced via immunoSEQ multiplex PCR; TCRdb's table is partial and in-frame only. The table records tens of thousands of clones, 82% of them present only once. This sample comprised peripheral blood, obtained on day 0 of AZD1222 vaccination. This TCR derives from an adult in good health.

The CDR3 DNA sequence: TGTGCCAGCAGGGGGAATGAAAAACTGTTTTTT. Amino acids: CASRGNEKLFF. The chain joins TRBV5-5 to TRBJ1-4; no firm D call. V was trimmed by 5 bases and J by 5 bases, leaving 4 bases between them. Germline V gene lookup returns CDR1 SGHKS and CDR2 YYEKEE (reference sequence). This CDR3 region has 11 residues.